This TCR beta chain was recovered during a study of T cell therapy after organ transplantation. Study-level information: Two of the ten patients were classed as nonresponders.

Worth noting for this clone: Its antigen remains unidentified.

The CDR3 has 14 amino acids. CDR1 and CDR2 (germline): SGHAT, FQNNGV. Clones were read by immunoSEQ multiplex PCR, and TCRdb kept only the in-frame ones, dropping some. The data show some 6,000 clones, roughly 70% seen once. Time point reported: 4-8 weeks after completion of therapy. The material sequenced was CD8+ T cells from blood, taken after autologous CMV-specific T cell therapy. The TCR comes from a human patient who had received a solid organ transplant and had CMV disease. A share of the T cells may be of graft donor origin. The chain recombines TRBV11-2 with TRBJ2-5; D might be TRBD1 (6 bases). Judging by the DNA end, TRBJ2-7 fits better; the J call may be wrong. For the CDR3, the DNA is TGTGCCAGCAGCTCCCCGGGACAAGCCTACGAGCAGTACTTC. Its protein is CASSSPGQAYEQYF.